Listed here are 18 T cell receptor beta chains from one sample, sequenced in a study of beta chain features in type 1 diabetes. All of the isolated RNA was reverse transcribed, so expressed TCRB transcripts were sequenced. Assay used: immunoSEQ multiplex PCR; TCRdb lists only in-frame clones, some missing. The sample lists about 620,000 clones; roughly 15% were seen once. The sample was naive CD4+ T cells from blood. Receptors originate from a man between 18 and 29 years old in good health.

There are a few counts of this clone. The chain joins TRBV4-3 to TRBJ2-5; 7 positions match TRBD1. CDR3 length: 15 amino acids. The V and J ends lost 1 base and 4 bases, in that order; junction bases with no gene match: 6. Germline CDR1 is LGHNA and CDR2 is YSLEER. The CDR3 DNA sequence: TGCGCCAGCAGCCAAGGCAACAGGGGATTAGAGACCCAGTACTTC. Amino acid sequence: CASSQGNRGLETQYF.

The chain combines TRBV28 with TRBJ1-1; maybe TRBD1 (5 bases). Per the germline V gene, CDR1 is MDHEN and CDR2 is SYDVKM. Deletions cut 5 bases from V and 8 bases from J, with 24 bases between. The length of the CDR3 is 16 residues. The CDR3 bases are TGTGCCAGCAGTACCCAAACTCCCGGGGGGAGAGGAGAAGCTTTCTTT. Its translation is CASSTQTPGGRGEAFF.

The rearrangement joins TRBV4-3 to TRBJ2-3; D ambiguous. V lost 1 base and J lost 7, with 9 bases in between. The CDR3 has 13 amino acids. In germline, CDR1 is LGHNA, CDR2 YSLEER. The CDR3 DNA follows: TGCGCCAGCAGCCAAGCAGAAGGGAATACGCAGTATTTT. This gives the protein CASSQAEGNTQYF.

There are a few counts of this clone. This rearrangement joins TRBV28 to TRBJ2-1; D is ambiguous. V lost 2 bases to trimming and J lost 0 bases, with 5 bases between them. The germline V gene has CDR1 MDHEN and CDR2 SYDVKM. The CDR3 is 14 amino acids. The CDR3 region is CASSLIDSYNEQFF. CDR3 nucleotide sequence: TGTGCCAGCAGTTTAATCGACTCCTACAATGAGCAGTTCTTC.

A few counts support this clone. In DNA form, the CDR3 reads TGCAGCGTCCCCGTGGGGCAAGGGTATGGCTACACCTTC. Translation: CSVPVGQGYGYTF. The chain has TRBV29-1 and TRBJ1-2; the D gene is possibly TRBD1 (5 bases). CDR1 SQVTM and CDR2 ANQGSEA come from the germline V gene. V dropped 6 bases and J dropped 5 bases, with 16 bases sitting between them. CDR3 length equals 13 residues.

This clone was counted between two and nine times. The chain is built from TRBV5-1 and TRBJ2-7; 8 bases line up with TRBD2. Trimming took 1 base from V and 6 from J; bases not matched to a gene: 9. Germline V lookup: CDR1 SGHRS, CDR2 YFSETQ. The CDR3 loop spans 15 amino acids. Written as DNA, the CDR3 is TGCGCCAGCAGCTTGCCAGCGGGGGTCCCAGGCGAGCAGTACTTC. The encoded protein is CASSLPAGVPGEQYF.

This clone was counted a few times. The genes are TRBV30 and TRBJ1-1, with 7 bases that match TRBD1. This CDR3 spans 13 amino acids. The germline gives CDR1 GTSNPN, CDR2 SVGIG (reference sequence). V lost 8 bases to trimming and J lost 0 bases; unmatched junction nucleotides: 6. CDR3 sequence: CARGQALNTEAFF. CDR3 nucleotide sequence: TGTGCCAGAGGACAGGCCTTGAACACTGAAGCTTTCTTT.

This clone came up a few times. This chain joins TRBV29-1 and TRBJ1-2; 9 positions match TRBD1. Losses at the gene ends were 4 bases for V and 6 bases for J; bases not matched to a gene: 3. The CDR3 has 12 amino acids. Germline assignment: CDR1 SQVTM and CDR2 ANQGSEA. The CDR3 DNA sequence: TGCAGCGTTGGGCGGGACAGGGATGGCTACACCTTC. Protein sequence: CSVGRDRDGYTF. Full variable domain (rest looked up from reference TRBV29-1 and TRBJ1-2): SAVISQKPSRDICQRGTSLTIQCQVDSQVTMMFWYRQQPGQSLTLIATANQGSEATYESGFVIDKFPISRPNLTFSTLTVSNMSPEDSSIYLCSVGRDRDGYTFGSGTRLTVV.

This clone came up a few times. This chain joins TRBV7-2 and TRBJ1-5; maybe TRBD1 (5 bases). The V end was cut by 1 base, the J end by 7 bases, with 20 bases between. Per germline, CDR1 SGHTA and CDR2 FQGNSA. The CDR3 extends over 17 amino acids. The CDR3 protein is CASSLEGGRVAGQPQHF. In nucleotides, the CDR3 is TGTGCCAGCAGCTTAGAAGGCGGCAGGGTGGCGGGGCAGCCCCAGCATTTT.

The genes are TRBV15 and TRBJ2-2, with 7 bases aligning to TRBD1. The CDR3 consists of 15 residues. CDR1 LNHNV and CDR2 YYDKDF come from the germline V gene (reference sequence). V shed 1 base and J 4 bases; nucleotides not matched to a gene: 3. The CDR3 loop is CATSRAQGRTGELFF. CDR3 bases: TGTGCCACCAGCAGAGCACAGGGGCGCACCGGGGAGCTGTTTTTT.

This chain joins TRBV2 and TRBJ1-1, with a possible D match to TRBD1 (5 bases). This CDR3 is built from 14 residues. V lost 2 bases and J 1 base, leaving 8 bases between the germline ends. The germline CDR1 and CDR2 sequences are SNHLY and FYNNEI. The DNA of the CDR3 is TGTGCCAGCAGTGAACGAAGGGGGAACACTGAAGCTTTCTTT. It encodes CASSERRGNTEAFF.

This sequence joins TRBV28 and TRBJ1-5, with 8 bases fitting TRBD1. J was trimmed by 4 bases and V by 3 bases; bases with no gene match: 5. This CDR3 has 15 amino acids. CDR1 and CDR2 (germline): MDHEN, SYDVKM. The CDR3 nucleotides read TGTGCCAGCAGTTTGCAGGGGGCTCGGAATCAGCCCCAGCATTTT. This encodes CASSLQGARNQPQHF.

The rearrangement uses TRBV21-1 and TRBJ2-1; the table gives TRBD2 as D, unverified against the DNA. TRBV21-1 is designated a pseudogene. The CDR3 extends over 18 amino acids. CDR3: CASSKGPPDSGRYNEQFF. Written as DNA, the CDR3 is TGTGCCAGCAGCAAAGGGCCTCCGGATAGCGGGAGATACAATGAGCAGTTCTTC.

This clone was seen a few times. The CDR3: CASSEWGQGPAGGYTF. CDR3 nucleotides: TGTGCCAGCAGTGAATGGGGACAGGGACCCGCGGGAGGCTACACCTTC. This sequence joins TRBV6-1 and TRBJ1-2; 9 nucleotides match TRBD1. This CDR3 has 16 amino acids. Germline-derived CDR1 and CDR2 are MNHNS and SASEGT. The V segment lost 2 bases and the J segment 8 bases; nucleotides outside the gene matches: 12.

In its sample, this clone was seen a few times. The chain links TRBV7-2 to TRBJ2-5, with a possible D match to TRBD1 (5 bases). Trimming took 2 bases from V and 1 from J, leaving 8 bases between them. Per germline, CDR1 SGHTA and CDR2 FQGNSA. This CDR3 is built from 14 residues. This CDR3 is CASSLLDSQETQYF. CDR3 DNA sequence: TGTGCCAGCAGCTTACTTGACAGCCAAGAGACCCAGTACTTC.

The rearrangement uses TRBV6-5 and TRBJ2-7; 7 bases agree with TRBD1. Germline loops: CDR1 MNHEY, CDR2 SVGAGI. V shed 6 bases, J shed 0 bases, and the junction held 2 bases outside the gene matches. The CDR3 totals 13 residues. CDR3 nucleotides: TGTGCCAGCAGGTACAGGGGCTCCTACGAGCAGTACTTC. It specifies CASRYRGSYEQYF.

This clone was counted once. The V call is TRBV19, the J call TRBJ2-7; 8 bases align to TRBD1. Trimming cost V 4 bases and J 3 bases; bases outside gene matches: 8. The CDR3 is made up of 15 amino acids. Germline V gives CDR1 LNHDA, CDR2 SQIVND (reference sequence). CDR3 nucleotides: TGTGCCAGTAGTACCCCTGGACAGGGCCTCTACGAGCAGTACTTC. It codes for CASSTPGQGLYEQYF.

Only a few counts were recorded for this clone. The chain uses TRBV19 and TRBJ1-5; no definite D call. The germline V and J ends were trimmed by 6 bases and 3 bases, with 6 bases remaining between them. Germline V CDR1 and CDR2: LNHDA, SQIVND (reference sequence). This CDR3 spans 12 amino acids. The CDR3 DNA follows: TGTGCCAGTAGCGAGCCCAATCAGCCCCAGCATTTT. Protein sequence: CASSEPNQPQHF.